The clone carrying this T cell receptor (beta chain) was found a few times. Antigen specificity is unknown. The entry originates in a study of response to subunit inactivated influenza vaccine. Regarding the study as a whole: The authors offered the suggestion that each seasonal influenza vaccination recruits few new T cells.

Trimming cost V 6 bases and J 5 bases; bases outside gene matches: 10. The CDR3 consists of 16 residues. Germline CDR1 reads MDHEN; CDR2 reads SYDVKM. TCRdb itself ran the RT-PCR reads through MiXCR, one entry per CDR3 protein. This sample carries a few hundred thousand distinct CDR3 sequences, 12% to 15% of them seen once, and the ten largest clones take 8.5% to 14%. This receptor was identified in a man aged 50 to 60 who received an inactivated influenza vaccine. The source was PBMCs from blood, collected 11 to 12 days after vaccination. The chain joins TRBV28 to TRBJ2-7; 13 nucleotides agree with TRBD2. As DNA, the CDR3 is TGTGCCAGCAGCGTAGGGACTAGCGGGAAGTCGAACGAGCAGTACTTC. Protein product: CASSVGTSGKSNEQYF.